A selection of T cell receptor beta chains follows, all from one sample in a study of cytomegalovirus exposure and HLA in healthy donors. TCRdb's table, derived via immunoSEQ multiplex PCR, lists solely in-frame clones and lacks some. The sample lists approximately 90,000 clones, about 80% occurring once. Sequencing used PBMCs. All receptors come from a male donor in good health and CMV-seronegative. Both conserved end residues are part of each CDR3. A D gene is named only where the DNA matches it firmly. Some rows have no size entry. The others give once, few or many, or a class for an expanded clone.

v_gene	abundance	j_gene	d_gene	CDR3aa	CDR3nt
TRBV6-1	.	TRBJ2-6	.	CASSEGRMSGANVLTF	TGTGCCAGCAGTGAAGGCAGGATGTCTGGGGCCAACGTCCTGACTTTC
TRBV5-1	once	TRBJ2-7	TRBD1	CASSLGQGSYEQYF	TGCGCCAGCAGCTTGGGACAGGGGAGCTACGAGCAGTACTTC
TRBV7-8	.	TRBJ2-7	TRBD1	CASSGGTGLYEQYF	TGTGCCAGCAGCGGAGGGACAGGGTTGTACGAGCAGTACTTC
TRBV19	.	TRBJ1-2	.	CASSMQGKGSGYTF	TGTGCCAGTAGTATGCAGGGGAAAGGGAGTGGCTACACCTTC
TRBV9	.	TRBJ1-2	.	CASSPPDYGYTF	TGTGCCAGCAGCCCCCCCGACTATGGCTACACCTTC
TRBV4-3	.	TRBJ2-2	.	CASSQEPRVGTGELFF	TGCGCCAGCAGCCAAGAACCTAGAGTTGGGACCGGGGAGCTGTTTTTT
TRBV7-2	.	TRBJ1-5	TRBD1	CASSGQGVGQPQHF	TGTGCCAGCAGTGGACAGGGGGTGGGACAGCCCCAGCATTTT
TRBV19	.	TRBJ1-5	.	CASSPGRRNQPQHF	TGTGCCAGTAGCCCAGGGCGGCGCAATCAGCCCCAGCATTTT
TRBV11-3	once	TRBJ1-2	.	CASSLQKTNYGYTF	TGTGCCAGCAGCCTACAGAAGACTAACTATGGCTACACCTTC
TRBV18	few	TRBJ2-1	TRBD1	CASSPGSQGAYNEQFF	TGTGCCAGCTCACCAGGCTCACAGGGGGCCTACAATGAGCAGTTCTTC
TRBV7-9	.	TRBJ2-3	.	CASSFGTRQFEDTQYF	TGTGCCAGCAGCTTCGGGACTCGACAGTTTGAAGATACGCAGTATTTT
TRBV28	.	TRBJ2-7	TRBD1	CASSFGDRAHEQYF	TGTGCCAGCAGTTTCGGGGACAGGGCCCACGAGCAGTACTTC
TRBV11-2	.	TRBJ2-7	.	CASSLVLGRVLEQYF	TGTGCCAGCAGCTTAGTCTTGGGGAGAGTTCTCGAGCAGTACTTC